Sequencing of this T cell receptor (beta chain) was carried out in a study of low-dose radiotherapy and immunotherapy resistance in tumors. Across the study: Radiation delivery to Cohort 1 consisted of 0.5 Gy per fraction every 2 weeks, summing to 6.5 Gy. Patients took aspirin (300 mg orally, daily) for four cycles beginning at cycle 1 day 1.

The time point here: before trial treatment. Nivolumab, ipilimumab, aspirin, low-dose cyclophosphamide and low-dose radiotherapy were given to donors. Primers used for first-strand cDNA, a TRAV- and TRBV-specific set, covered both alpha and beta chains. Over roughly 19 PCR cycles, TCRs were amplified from a constant-region primer and V-primer adapter. MiXCR, run by TCRdb on the reads, gives a single entry per CDR3 protein. In the table there are tens of thousands of distinct CDR3 sequences, about 23% of which are singletons. In its sample, this clonotype was seen many times. V gave up 5 bases and J gave up 1 base, with 17 bases separating them. This CDR3 region has 15 residues. Per the germline V gene, CDR1 is DFQATT and CDR2 is SNEGSKA (reference sequence).

This clonotype originated in a male donor with prostate cancer. Sequencing was performed on PBMCs, taken before treatment. V gene TRBV20-1 combines with J gene TRBJ1-2; D uncertain. CDR3 sequence: CSALTPEGLNYGYTF. DNA for the CDR3: TGCAGTGCTCTTACCCCCGAAGGGCTTAACTATGGCTACACCTTC.